The entry below describes one TCR beta chain. The data were obtained in a study of response to subunit inactivated influenza vaccine. The germline V and J ends were trimmed by 4 bases and 3 bases, with 16 bases remaining between them. This CDR3 has 15 amino acids. Germline V lookup: CDR1 SNHLY, CDR2 FYNNEI. MiXCR, run by TCRdb on the RT-PCR reads, gives a single entry per CDR3 protein. The table has about 570,000 distinct CDR3 sequences, about 11% seen once. This sample also appeared in a second study, on T cells expressing NK-cell markers. From that study: The authors made TCR beta cDNA libraries by 5'RACE template switching. This switching added a universal primer site and UMIs.

The source was PBMCs from blood, collected on the day of vaccination. This chain uses TRBV2 with TRBJ2-7, with D tentatively TRBD2 (5 bases). The receptor's source is a man aged 45-60 years who received an inactivated influenza vaccine. The DNA for the CDR3 is TGTGCCAGCAGTGGAACCCCGGGATTAAGCTACGAGCAGTACTTC. This sequence encodes CASSGTPGLSYEQYF.